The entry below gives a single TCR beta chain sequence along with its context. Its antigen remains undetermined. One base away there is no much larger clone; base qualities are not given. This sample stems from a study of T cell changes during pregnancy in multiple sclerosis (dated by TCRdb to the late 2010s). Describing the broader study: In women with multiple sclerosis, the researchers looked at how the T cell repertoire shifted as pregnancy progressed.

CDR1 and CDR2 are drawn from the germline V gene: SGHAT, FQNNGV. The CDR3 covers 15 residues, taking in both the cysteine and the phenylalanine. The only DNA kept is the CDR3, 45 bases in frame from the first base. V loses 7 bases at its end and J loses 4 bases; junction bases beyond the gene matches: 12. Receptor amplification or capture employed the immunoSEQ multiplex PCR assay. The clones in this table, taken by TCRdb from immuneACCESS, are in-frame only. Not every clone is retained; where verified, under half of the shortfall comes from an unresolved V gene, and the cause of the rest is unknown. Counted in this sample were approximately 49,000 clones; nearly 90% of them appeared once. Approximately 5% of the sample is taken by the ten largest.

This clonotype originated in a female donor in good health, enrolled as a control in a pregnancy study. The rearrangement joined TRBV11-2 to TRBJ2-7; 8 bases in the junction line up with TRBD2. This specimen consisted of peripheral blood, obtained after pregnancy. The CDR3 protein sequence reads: CASNPGGFWDYEQYF. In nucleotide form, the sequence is TGTGCCAGCAACCCGGGGGGGTTTTGGGATTACGAGCAGTACTTC. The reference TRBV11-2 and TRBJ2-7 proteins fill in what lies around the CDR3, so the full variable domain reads EAGVAQSPRYKIIEKRQSVAFWCNPISGHATLYWYQQILGQGPKLLIQFQNNGVVDDSQLPKDRFSAERLKGVDSTLKIQPAKLEDSAVYLCASNPGGFWDYEQYFGPGTRLTVT.